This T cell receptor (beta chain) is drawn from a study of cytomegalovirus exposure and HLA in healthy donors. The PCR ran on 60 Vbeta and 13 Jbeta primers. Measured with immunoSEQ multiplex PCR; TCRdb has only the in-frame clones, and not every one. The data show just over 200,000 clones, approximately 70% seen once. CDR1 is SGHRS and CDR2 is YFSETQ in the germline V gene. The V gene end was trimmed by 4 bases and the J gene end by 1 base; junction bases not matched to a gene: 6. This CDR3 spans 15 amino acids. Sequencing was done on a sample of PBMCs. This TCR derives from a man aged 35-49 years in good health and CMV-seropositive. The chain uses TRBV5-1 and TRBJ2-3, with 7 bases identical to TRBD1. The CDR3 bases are TGCGCCAGCAGCCCACAAACAGGGGGCACAGATACGCAGTATTTT. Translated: CASSPQTGGTDTQYF.